These 24 T cell receptor beta chains share one sample of origin, sequenced in a study of beta chain features in type 1 diabetes. Study-wide results and limits: TCRB CDR3 length was moderately but significantly reduced in all four CD4+ subsets of Type 1 diabetes patients.

Which antigens these TCRs recognize remains unknown. Expressed TCRB transcripts were sequenced because the isolated RNA had all been reverse transcribed beforehand. Using immunoSEQ multiplex PCR, the repertoire was profiled, and TCRdb retains in-frame clones only, with some absent. The sample consists of hundreds of thousands of clones, 7% to 10% of them appearing once. The sequencing sample was made of central memory CD4+ T cells from blood. These TCRs come from a man aged 30 to 39 with type 1 diabetes.

This clone has more than one count but fewer than ten. This sequence joins TRBV11-2 and TRBJ2-1, with 9 bases lining up with TRBD2. Germline V gene lookup returns CDR1 SGHAT and CDR2 FQNNGV. This CDR3 contains 15 residues. Trimming at V came to 11 bases and at J to 1 base, leaving 9 bases not matched to a gene. This CDR3 reads CASAGGPTSYNEQFF. The CDR3 bases are TGTGCCTCAGCGGGGGGACCCACTTCCTACAATGAGCAGTTCTTC.

Concerning this clone itself: A much larger clone is a single base away; this may be a read error. Other DNA sequences from this sample encode an identical CDR3 as well. The CDR3 region is CASSLKDTQYF. CDR3 DNA: TGTGCCAGCAGCTTAAAAGATACGCAGTATTTT. The chain employs TRBV7-2 and TRBJ2-3, with no clear D. Trimming removed 2 bases at V and 5 bases at J, with 2 bases between. Germline loops: CDR1 SGHTA, CDR2 FQGNSA. The CDR3 extends over 11 amino acids. Together with reference TRBV7-2 and TRBJ2-3, the CDR3 gives the full variable domain: GAGVSQSPSNKVTEKGKDVELRCDPISGHTALYWYRQSLGQGLEFLIYFQGNSAPDKSGLPSDRFSAERTGGSVSTLTIQRTQQEDSAVYLCASSLKDTQYFGPGTRLTVL.

This clone was observed a few times. J is TRBJ2-7 and V is TRBV2; D is ambiguous. V was pared by 1 base and J by 6 bases, with 7 bases between. CDR1 and CDR2 from the germline V gene are SNHLY and FYNNEI. The CDR3 has 12 residues. CDR3 sequence reads: CASSEEGIEQYF. As DNA, the CDR3 is TGTGCCAGCAGTGAAGAGGGCATCGAGCAGTACTTC.

This clone was observed a handful of times. The rearrangement uses TRBV6-5 and TRBJ2-4; 7 bases are shared with TRBD1. The CDR3 has 14 residues. Germline-derived CDR1 and CDR2 are MNHEY and SVGAGI. Trimming at V came to 6 bases and at J to 8 bases, leaving 10 bases not matched to a gene. Here the CDR3 reads CASRSYRGHDIQYF. Written as DNA, the CDR3 is TGTGCCAGCAGGTCGTATAGGGGGCATGACATTCAGTACTTC.

The table lists this clone with many counts. This rearrangement joins TRBV10-3 to TRBJ1-6; possibly TRBD1 for D (6 bases). The CDR3 runs to 15 residues. The V end was cut by 0 bases, the J end by 8 bases, with 11 bases between. Looked up from germline, CDR1 is ENHRY and CDR2 is SYGVKD. The CDR3 sequence is CAISESYRVDSPLHF. The CDR3 DNA reads TGTGCCATCAGTGAGTCGTACAGGGTGGATTCACCCCTCCACTTT.

This clone was detected ten times or more. Here the CDR3 DNA reads TGTGCCAGCAGTTACGGCAGGGTCGTGGCCGGGGAGCTGTTTTTT. Translation: CASSYGRVVAGELFF. The rearrangement joins TRBV6-5 to TRBJ2-2, with a possible D match to TRBD1 (5 bases). This CDR3 spans 15 amino acids. Trimming stripped 2 bases from V and 6 bases from J, with 13 bases between. Germline V gives CDR1 MNHEY, CDR2 SVGAGI.

This clone has more than one count but fewer than ten. The chain uses TRBV28 and TRBJ2-5; perhaps TRBD2 as D (5 bases). Per germline, CDR1 MDHEN and CDR2 SYDVKM. The CDR3 totals 14 residues. V lost 4 bases and J 1 base, leaving 10 bases between the germline ends. CDR3 amino acids: CASSWSRAQETQYF. CDR3 nucleotides: TGTGCCAGCAGTTGGTCGAGGGCCCAAGAGACCCAGTACTTC.

This rearrangement joins TRBV7-2 to TRBJ2-1; the match to TRBD2 covers 9 bases. This CDR3 has 16 residues. Unmatched junction bases numbered 7, after V lost 0 bases and J lost 7 bases. The germline V gene has CDR1 SGHTA and CDR2 FQGNSA. The CDR3 spells CASSLAGLAGYNEQFF. The CDR3 DNA follows: TGTGCCAGCAGCTTAGCGGGGCTAGCGGGGTATAATGAGCAGTTCTTC. The complete variable domain, with remaining parts taken from reference TRBV7-2 and TRBJ2-1, reads GAGVSQSPSNKVTEKGKDVELRCDPISGHTALYWYRQSLGQGLEFLIYFQGNSAPDKSGLPSDRFSAERTGGSVSTLTIQRTQQEDSAVYLCASSLAGLAGYNEQFFGPGTRLTVL.

This chain joins TRBV7-9 and TRBJ1-1; TRBD1 might be the D (5 bases). There are 14 residues in the CDR3. The germline CDR1 and CDR2 sequences are SEHNR and FQNEAQ (reference sequence). Trimming stripped 5 bases from V and 4 bases from J, with 14 bases between. CDR3 nucleotides: TGTGCCAGCAGCCTCGAATCAGGGCTCACTGAAGCTTTCTTT. It encodes CASSLESGLTEAFF.

The chain recombines TRBV19 with TRBJ2-4; 7 positions agree with TRBD1. Germline V lookup: CDR1 LNHDA, CDR2 SQIVND (reference sequence). The CDR3 extends over 13 amino acids. The ends lost 4 bases at V and 9 bases at J; junction bases unmatched: 6. The CDR3 here is CASSNTGVGIQYF. CDR3 bases: TGTGCCAGTAGTAACACAGGGGTCGGCATTCAGTACTTC.

The gene calls are TRBV7-9 and TRBJ2-6; tentatively, D is TRBD2 (5 bases). The CDR3 has 17 residues. CDR1 is SEHNR, CDR2 FQNEAQ, per germline (reference sequence). Trimming left V 7 bases short and J 1 base short, with 17 bases between. The CDR3 is CASNPGSGSSGANVLTF. Written as DNA, the CDR3 is TGTGCCAGCAACCCGGGGAGTGGGTCGTCTGGGGCCAACGTCCTGACTTTC.

This clone occurred many times. The chain employs TRBV10-3 and TRBJ2-1, with D possibly matching TRBD1 (7 bases). Deletions cut 6 bases from V and 5 bases from J, with 20 bases between. The germline V gene encodes CDR1 ENHRY and CDR2 SYGVKD. The CDR3 totals 16 residues. The CDR3 region has the DNA TGTGCCATCAGGAGTCAGGGGGGCCTAGGGCACAATGAGCAGTTCTTC. Translating it yields CAIRSQGGLGHNEQFF.

This sequence joins TRBV5-1 and TRBJ1-1, with 9 bases aligning to TRBD1. CDR1 and CDR2 from the germline V gene are SGHRS and YFSETQ. J lost 2 bases, V lost 4 bases, and 3 bases had no gene match. The CDR3 extends over 14 amino acids. The CDR3, as DNA: TGCGCCAGCAGCGTACAGGGGGCTAACACTGAAGCTTTCTTT. This translates into CASSVQGANTEAFF.

This clone was detected only a few times. The chain uses TRBV6-5 and TRBJ2-5; no definite D call. The V end was cut by 8 bases, the J end by 5 bases, with 12 bases between. The CDR3 loop spans 12 amino acids. In germline, CDR1 is MNHEY, CDR2 SVGAGI. Here the CDR3 reads CASCGLGETQYF. The CDR3 nucleotides are TGTGCCAGCTGCGGCCTCGGGGAGACCCAGTACTTC.

The V gene is TRBV7-9, the J gene TRBJ1-2; D remains ambiguous. Per germline, CDR1 SEHNR and CDR2 FQNEAQ (reference sequence). Trimming pared 7 bases from V and 8 bases from J, leaving 14 bases between. The CDR3 loop spans 12 amino acids. The CDR3 nucleotides read TGTGCCAGCAACAATTGGGAGCGCGGCTACACCTTC. Its protein product is CASNNWERGYTF.

This clone was picked up a small number of times. The chain joins TRBV5-1 to TRBJ2-3, with D hard to call. Trimming cost V 4 bases and J 4 bases, with 16 bases left between them. The CDR3 is 15 residues long. Germline CDR1 SGHRS, CDR2 YFSETQ. The DNA of the CDR3 is TGCGCCAGCAGCCCGGGCCCCCGAGAGCCAGATACGCAGTATTTT. This sequence encodes CASSPGPREPDTQYF.

This clone turned up a few times. The chain couples TRBV14 to TRBJ2-1, with TRBD2 matching over 16 bases. The length of the CDR3 is 19 residues. V lost 0 bases, J lost 3 bases, and 5 bases stayed unmatched. Germline V gives CDR1 SGHDN, CDR2 FVKESK. CDR3 in DNA: TGTGCCAGCAGCCAAGATCCGGGACTAGCGGGGGGGCGCTACAATGAGCAGTTCTTC. Translation gives CASSQDPGLAGGRYNEQFF.

This clone was seen a handful of times. This rearrangement joins TRBV6-8 to TRBJ1-6; TRBD1 matches 7 bases. Germline V gene sequence: CDR1 MNHGY, CDR2 SAAAGT. After removal of 4 bases from V and 7 bases from J, the junction contained 4 bases not matched to a gene. The CDR3 has 14 amino acids. CDR3: CASSSGQVNSPLHF. In DNA, the CDR3 is TGTGCCAGCAGTTCCGGACAGGTCAATTCACCCCTCCACTTT.

The V gene is TRBV7-9, the J gene TRBJ2-5; D is perhaps TRBD1 (6 bases). Trimming shortened V by 2 bases and J by 5 bases, and 9 bases separated the two germline ends. This CDR3 region has 13 residues. Germline V gene lookup returns CDR1 SEHNR and CDR2 FQNEAQ (reference sequence). CDR3 sequence: CASSLNQGETQYF. The CDR3 DNA follows: TGTGCCAGCAGCTTAAATCAGGGGGAGACCCAGTACTTC.

The V call is TRBV12-5, the J call TRBJ2-7, with D possibly matching TRBD1 (6 bases). CDR1 and CDR2 from the germline V gene are LGHNT and FRNRAP. V lost 2 bases and J 1 base, leaving 9 bases between the germline ends. This CDR3 contains 14 residues. The CDR3 loop reads CASGLSTGSYEQYF. The CDR3 DNA reads as TGTGCTAGTGGTTTGAGTACAGGGTCCTACGAGCAGTACTTC.

This chain uses TRBV14 with TRBJ2-3; D not resolved. CDR3 length: 16 amino acids. V shed 4 bases and J shed 3 bases, with 17 bases lying between them. The germline V gene encodes CDR1 SGHDN and CDR2 FVKESK. Written as DNA, the CDR3 is TGTGCCAGCAGCCTAACAAGATATGTCAGGACAGATACGCAGTATTTT. Protein sequence: CASSLTRYVRTDTQYF.

V usage is TRBV2 and J usage is TRBJ2-4; 10 nucleotides match TRBD2. Trimming at V came to 6 bases and at J to 7 bases, leaving 9 bases not matched to a gene. Germline V gene data show CDR1 as SNHLY and CDR2 as FYNNEI. The CDR3 runs to 15 residues. The CDR3: CASRRTSGQGNIQYF. CDR3 DNA sequence: TGTGCCAGCAGAAGGACTAGCGGCCAGGGGAACATTCAGTACTTC.

V gene TRBV7-2 combines with J gene TRBJ2-3; D might be TRBD1 (5 bases). The V and J ends lost 5 bases and 4 bases respectively, with 16 bases between them. Germline loops: CDR1 SGHTA, CDR2 FQGNSA. CDR3 length: 15 amino acids. The CDR3 sequence is CASSPTGRQPDTQYF. Written as DNA, the CDR3 is TGTGCCAGCAGCCCCACAGGCCGACAGCCAGATACGCAGTATTTT.

This clone was seen a handful of times. The chain carries TRBV9 and TRBJ2-3, with a weak D call TRBD1 (6 bases). This CDR3 contains 16 residues. Trimming removed 4 bases at V and 5 bases at J, with 20 bases between. The germline V gene encodes CDR1 SGDLS and CDR2 YYNGEE. The CDR3 sequence is CASSYGQLLEGDTQYF. CDR3 coding DNA: TGTGCCAGCAGCTACGGACAGCTCCTCGAGGGAGATACGCAGTATTTT.